This TCR beta chain originates from a study of CD8 T cells in Susac syndrome. This clonotype was found once. The CDR3 contains 12 residues. Trimming removed 3 bases from V and 4 bases from J, with 9 bases in between. CDR1 and CDR2 (germline): SQVTM, ANQGSEA. Sequencing of TCR beta was undertaken in CD8+ and CD4+ T cells derived from blood. After extraction with the RNeasy kit, about 0.45 to 1 ug of the RNA was reverse transcribed using random hexamers. TCRdb recomputed calls from the immunoSEQ multiplex PCR reads with MiXCR, one row per CDR3 protein. The sample yields 150,000 to 200,000 distinct CDR3 sequences, roughly 95% seen once.

The gene calls are TRBV29-1 and TRBJ2-5, with D hard to call. Sequenced input: CD4+ T cells from PBMCs. The sequence was collected from a human donor with multiple sclerosis. The CDR3 DNA follows: TGCAGCGTTGAGGCTGGCGGAGAGACCCAGTACTTC. This encodes CSVEAGGETQYF. Drawing the rest from reference TRBV29-1 and TRBJ2-5, the complete variable domain is SAVISQKPSRDICQRGTSLTIQCQVDSQVTMMFWYRQQPGQSLTLIATANQGSEATYESGFVIDKFPISRPNLTFSTLTVSNMSPEDSSIYLCSVEAGGETQYFGPGTRLLVL.